The present entry profiles one T cell receptor (beta chain) with its context. This sample was included in a study of cytomegalovirus exposure and HLA in healthy donors. The CDR3 contains 13 residues. The germline gives CDR1 LGHNA, CDR2 YNFKEQ. V was trimmed by 4 bases and J by 11 bases, leaving 17 bases between them. The PCR used 60 Vbeta and 13 Jbeta primers. Sequenced by immunoSEQ multiplex PCR; TCRdb stores in-frame clones only, minus some. The sample includes 110,000 to 150,000 clones, 75% to 80% of them seen just once. This clonotype was obtained from a woman aged 45-59 years in good health and CMV-seronegative. The sequenced sample was PBMCs. The chain has TRBV4-2 and TRBJ2-5, with D possibly matching TRBD1 (5 bases). The CDR3 reads CASSPQGYEGQYF. The CDR3 nucleotides are TGTGCCAGCAGCCCTCAGGGTTACGAAGGGCAGTACTTC.